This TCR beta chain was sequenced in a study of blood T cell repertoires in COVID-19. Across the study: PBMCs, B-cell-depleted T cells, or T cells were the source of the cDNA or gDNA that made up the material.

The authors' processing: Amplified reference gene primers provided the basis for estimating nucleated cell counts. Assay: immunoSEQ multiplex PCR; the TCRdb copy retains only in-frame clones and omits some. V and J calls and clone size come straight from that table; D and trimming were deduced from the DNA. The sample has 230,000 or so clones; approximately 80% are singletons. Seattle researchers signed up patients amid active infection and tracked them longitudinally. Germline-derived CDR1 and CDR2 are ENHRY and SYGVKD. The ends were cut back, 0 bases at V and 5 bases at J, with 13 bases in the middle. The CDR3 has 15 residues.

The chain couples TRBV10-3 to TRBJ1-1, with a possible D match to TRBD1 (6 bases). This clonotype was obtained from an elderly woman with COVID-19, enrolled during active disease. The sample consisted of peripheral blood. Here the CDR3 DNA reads TGTGCCATCAGTGAGTCGGCGGGGGGGACAACTGAAGCTTTCTTT. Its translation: CAISESAGGTTEAFF.